The 5 T cell receptor beta chains below come from one sample, sequenced in a study of blood T cell repertoires in COVID-19. Here immunoSEQ multiplex PCR was the method, and the copy in TCRdb shows in-frame clones only, minus some. The data show roughly 150,000 clones, around three quarters seen once. The specimen was PBMCs or T cells enriched from blood (not recorded which). The receptors shown here come from a woman in her sixties or seventies in a cohort exposed to, infected with or recovered from COVID-19 (not recorded which).

V usage is TRBV19 and J usage is TRBJ2-1, with a possible D match to TRBD1 (5 bases). The CDR3 spans 13 residues. CDR1 LNHDA and CDR2 SQIVND come from the germline V gene (reference sequence). V was clipped by 3 bases and J by 12 bases, with 15 bases between them. This CDR3 is CASSIQSRDTQFF. The CDR3 nucleotides read TGTGCCAGTAGTATTCAGTCCAGGGATACGCAGTTCTTC.

The chain couples TRBV5-6 to TRBJ2-5; TRBD1 aligns across 11 bases. CDR3 length: 17 residues. From germline, CDR1 is SGHDT and CDR2 YYEEEE. Germline trimming cut 0 bases from V and 4 bases from J; bases unmatched to any gene: 8. This chain's CDR3 is CASSLAGTGGNGETQYF. Here the CDR3 DNA reads TGTGCCAGCAGCTTGGCTGGGACAGGGGGAAATGGAGAGACCCAGTACTTC.

The V call is TRBV7-9, the J call TRBJ2-1, with 8 bases identical to TRBD2. Germline lookup yields CDR1 SEHNR and CDR2 FQNEAQ (reference sequence). V lost 1 base, J lost 8 bases, and 7 bases stayed unmatched. The CDR3 runs to 15 residues. The CDR3 DNA sequence: TGTGCCAGCAGCTTAGGCCTAGCGGGCGTCGATGAGCAGTTCTTC. Its translation is CASSLGLAGVDEQFF.

The chain employs TRBV5-5 and TRBJ2-3; TRBD2 matches at 11 bases. Germline V gene lookup returns CDR1 SGHKS and CDR2 YYEKEE (reference sequence). The CDR3 is made up of 16 amino acids. J lost 6 bases, V lost 0 bases, and 6 bases had no gene match. The CDR3 nucleotides read TGTGCCAGCAGCTTGGCTAGCGGGAGGTATACGGATACGCAGTATTTT. Its translation: CASSLASGRYTDTQYF. The entire variable domain, with the rest obtained from reference TRBV5-5 and TRBJ2-3, is as follows: DAGVTQSPTHLIKTRGQQVTLRCSPISGHKSVSWYQQVLGQGPQFIFQYYEKEERGRGNFPDRFSARQFPNYSSELNVNALLLGDSALYLCASSLASGRYTDTQYFGPGTRLTVL.

This sequence joins TRBV7-9 and TRBJ1-5; D call uncertain. The V gene lost 2 bases and the J gene lost 6 bases, with 8 bases spanning the gap. CDR1 is SEHNR, CDR2 FQNEAQ, per germline (reference sequence). This CDR3 region has 13 residues. CDR3 sequence reads: CASSLLDSQPQHF. The DNA of the CDR3 is TGTGCCAGCAGCTTATTAGACTCTCAGCCCCAGCATTTT.